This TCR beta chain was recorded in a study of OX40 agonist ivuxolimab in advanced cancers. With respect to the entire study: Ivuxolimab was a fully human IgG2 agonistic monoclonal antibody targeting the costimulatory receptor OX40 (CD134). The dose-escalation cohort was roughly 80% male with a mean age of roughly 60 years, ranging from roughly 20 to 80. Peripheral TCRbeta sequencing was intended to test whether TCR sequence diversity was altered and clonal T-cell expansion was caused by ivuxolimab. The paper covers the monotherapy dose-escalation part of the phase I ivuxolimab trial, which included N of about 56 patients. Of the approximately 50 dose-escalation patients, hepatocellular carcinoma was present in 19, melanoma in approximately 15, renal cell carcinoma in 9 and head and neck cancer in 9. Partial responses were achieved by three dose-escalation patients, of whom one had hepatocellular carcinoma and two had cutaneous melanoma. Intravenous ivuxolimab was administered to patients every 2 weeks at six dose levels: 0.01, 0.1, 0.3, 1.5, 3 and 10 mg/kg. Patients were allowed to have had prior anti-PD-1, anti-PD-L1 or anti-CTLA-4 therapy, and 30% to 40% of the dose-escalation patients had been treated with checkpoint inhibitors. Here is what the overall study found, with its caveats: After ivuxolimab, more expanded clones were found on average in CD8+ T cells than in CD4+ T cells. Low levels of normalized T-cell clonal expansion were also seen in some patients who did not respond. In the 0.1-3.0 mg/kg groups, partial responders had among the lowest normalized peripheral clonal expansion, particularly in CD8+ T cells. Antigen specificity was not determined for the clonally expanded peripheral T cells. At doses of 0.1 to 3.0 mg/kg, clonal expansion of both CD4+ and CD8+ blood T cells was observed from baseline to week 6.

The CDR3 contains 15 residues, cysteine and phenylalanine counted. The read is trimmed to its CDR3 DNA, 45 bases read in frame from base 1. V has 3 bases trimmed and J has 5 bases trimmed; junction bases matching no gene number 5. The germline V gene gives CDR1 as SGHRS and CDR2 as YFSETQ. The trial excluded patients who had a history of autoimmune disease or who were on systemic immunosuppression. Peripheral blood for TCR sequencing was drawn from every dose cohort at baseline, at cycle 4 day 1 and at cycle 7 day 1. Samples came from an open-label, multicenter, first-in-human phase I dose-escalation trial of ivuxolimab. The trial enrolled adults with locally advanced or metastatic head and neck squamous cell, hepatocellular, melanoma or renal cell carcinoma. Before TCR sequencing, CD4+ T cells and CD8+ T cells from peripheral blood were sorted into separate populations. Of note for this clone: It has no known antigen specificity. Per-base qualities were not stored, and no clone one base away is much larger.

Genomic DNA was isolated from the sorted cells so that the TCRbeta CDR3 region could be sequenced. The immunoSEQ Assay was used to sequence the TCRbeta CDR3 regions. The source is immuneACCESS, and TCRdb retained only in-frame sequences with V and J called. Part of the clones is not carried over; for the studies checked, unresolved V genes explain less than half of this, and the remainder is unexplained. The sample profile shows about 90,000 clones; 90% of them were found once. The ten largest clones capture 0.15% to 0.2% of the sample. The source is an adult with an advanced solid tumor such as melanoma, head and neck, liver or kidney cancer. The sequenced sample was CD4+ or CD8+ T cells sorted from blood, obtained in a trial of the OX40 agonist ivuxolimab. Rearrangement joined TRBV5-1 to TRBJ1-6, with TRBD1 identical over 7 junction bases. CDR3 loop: CASSYTTGNNSPLHF. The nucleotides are TGCGCCAGCAGCTATACGACAGGGAATAATTCACCCCTCCACTTT.